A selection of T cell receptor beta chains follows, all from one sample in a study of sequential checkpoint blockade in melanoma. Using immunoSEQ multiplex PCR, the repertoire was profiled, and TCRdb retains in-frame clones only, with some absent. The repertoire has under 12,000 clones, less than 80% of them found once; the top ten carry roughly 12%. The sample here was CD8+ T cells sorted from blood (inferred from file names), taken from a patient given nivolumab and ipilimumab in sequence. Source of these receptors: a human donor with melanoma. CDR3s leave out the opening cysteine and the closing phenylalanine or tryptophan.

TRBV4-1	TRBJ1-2	ASSQEPGRGNYGYT
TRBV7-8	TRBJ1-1	ASSFGQLNTEAF
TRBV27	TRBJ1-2	ASSVGTGVGYT
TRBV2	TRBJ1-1	ASSEWGRGTGTEAF
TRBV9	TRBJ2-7	ASSVAGGPHEQY
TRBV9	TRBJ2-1	ASSVGQANEQF
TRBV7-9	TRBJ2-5	ASSLGQDQY
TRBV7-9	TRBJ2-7	ASSSGQGGEQY
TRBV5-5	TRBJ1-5	ASSLATSNQPQH
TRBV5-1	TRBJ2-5	ASSLVGGEETQY
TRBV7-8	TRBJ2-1	ASRDTGAYNEQF
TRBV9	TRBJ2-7	ASSVGQGSEQY
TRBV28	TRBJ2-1	ASSRGLAGGFYNEQF
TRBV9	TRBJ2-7	ASSVSADTLYEQY
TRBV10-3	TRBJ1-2	AIGKEGLDGYT
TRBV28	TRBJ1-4	ASSLRTGDEKLF
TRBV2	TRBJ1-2	ASNLGGAYYGYT
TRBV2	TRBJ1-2	ASSEDRGIDYGYT
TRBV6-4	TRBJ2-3	ASSDSSDAADTQY
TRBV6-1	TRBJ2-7	ASSEWTGPSYEQY
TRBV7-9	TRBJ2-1	ASSSPTSGSAFSYNEQF
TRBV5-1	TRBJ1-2	ASSFIRGRPYFYGYT
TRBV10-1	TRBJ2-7	ASSDGTGGYYEQY
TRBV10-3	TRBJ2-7	AIGTSGSEIEQY
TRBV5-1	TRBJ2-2	ASSWGGASTGELF
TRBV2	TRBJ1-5	ASSETGSGNQPQH
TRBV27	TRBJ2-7	ASSWGQGYEQY
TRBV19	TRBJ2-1	ASSISGGRNEQF
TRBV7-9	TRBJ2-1	ASSPQGNEQF
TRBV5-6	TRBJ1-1	ASSLRGTEAF
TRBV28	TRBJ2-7	ASSLSYGNSYEQY
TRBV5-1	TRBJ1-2	ASREQGADLHGYT
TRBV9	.	ASSVGDRADEQY
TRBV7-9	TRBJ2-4	ASSHKERQWNIQY
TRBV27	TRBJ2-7	ASRPQGTYEQY
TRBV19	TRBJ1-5	ASSINWGRGQPQH
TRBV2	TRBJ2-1	ASSEALNQAVNEQF
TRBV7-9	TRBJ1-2	ASSRTGGPEGYT
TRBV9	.	ASSNSLPGGPYEQY
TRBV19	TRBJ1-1	ASTSPGTGIQNTEAF
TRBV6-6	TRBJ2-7	ASSLSGTGNYEQY
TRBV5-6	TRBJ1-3	ASSSDNSGNTIY
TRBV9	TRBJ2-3	ASSVTGLAGLYGTDTQY
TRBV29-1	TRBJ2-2	SVFGQYTGELF
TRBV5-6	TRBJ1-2	ASSPTRNYGYT
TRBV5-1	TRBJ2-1	ASSLARTGNNYNEQF
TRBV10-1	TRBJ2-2	ASSIQGPPGELF
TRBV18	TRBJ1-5	ASSGRTNQPQH
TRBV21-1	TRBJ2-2	ASSVAQGFGELF
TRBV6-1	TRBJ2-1	ASTRLAGVVDEQF
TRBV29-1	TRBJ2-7	SAYRGQGEQY
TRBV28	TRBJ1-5	ASSTRSQPQH
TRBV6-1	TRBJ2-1	ASSEGGVAPYNEQF
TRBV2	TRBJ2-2	ASEGTTGELF